This T cell receptor beta chain was sequenced for a study of lymphopenia after photon versus proton radiotherapy (dated by TCRdb to the late 2010s). Concerning the study at large: In patients with gastrointestinal tumors who developed high-grade lymphopenia, the study compared the immunological effects of photon radiation therapy with those of proton radiation therapy. The study aimed to characterize how the two radiation modalities differ in their impact on the immune system. The cohort included approximately 22 patients with gastrointestinal tumors who developed lymphopenia after receiving either photon or proton therapy.

The V end gives up 0 bases and the J end 5 bases, leaving 7 bases in the junction not matched to a gene. Looking up the germline V gene yields CDR1 LGHNA and CDR2 YSLEER. Counted from cysteine to phenylalanine, this CDR3 has 16 amino acids. This entry keeps only the CDR3 DNA: 48 bases, framed from base 1. Libraries were constructed by the immunoSEQ multiplex PCR assay. Deep sequencing of rearranged TCR beta loci, alongside multiparametric flow cytometry, was used to profile T cell repertoires. TCRdb mirrors the immuneACCESS table, restricted to in-frame sequences. Some clones are absent from its copies; in checked studies, under half trace to an unresolved V gene, and the reason for the others is unknown. The sample table holds some 70,000 clones, of which about 90% were seen once. The ten most abundant clones make up about a tenth of the sample. A word on this clone: There is no known antigen for this receptor. Per-base quality was not reported, and no clone a single base away is much larger than it.

The study at large found these results: Across the cohort, among patients who died, a greater drop in TCR diversity after the nadir was inversely correlated with overall survival time. After the lymphocyte count nadir, oligoclonal expansion, especially of CD8+ Temra cells, was observed in photon-treated repertoires, and the drop in diversity was driven by this expansion. The survival association was examined only in patients who died, and the authors described better survival with proton therapy as a possibility, not as a demonstrated result. During treatment, patients who received proton therapy stayed relatively stable, whereas patients who received photon therapy lost naive T cells and TCR diversity and gained effector/memory populations.

The TCR comes from a man older than 75 with esophageal cancer. This specimen was peripheral blood, taken from a patient treated with proton-based radiotherapy. The rearrangement joined TRBV4-3 to TRBJ1-2; the central 9 bases match TRBD1. Read as DNA, the sequence is TGCGCCAGCAGCCAAGATATCGGGACAGGGCGTTATGGCTACACCTTC. Its product reads: CASSQDIGTGRYGYTF.